This T cell receptor (beta chain) appears in the sequencing data of a study of cytomegalovirus exposure and HLA in healthy donors. In the study overall: Earlier findings included about 120 million unique TCR beta sequences obtained from 180 million or so T cells. The study, taken as a whole, reports: 164 TCR beta chains were listed as cytomegalovirus-associated.

Vbeta (60) and Jbeta (13) primers were used in the PCR. This table comes from immunoSEQ multiplex PCR, and its TCRdb copy is limited to in-frame clones, with some not included. This sample's table has tens of thousands of clones. Note on this clone: Its antigen remains unknown.

This TCR came from a man aged 30-40 years in good health and CMV-seropositive. The sequenced sample was PBMCs.

This chain's CDR3 is CASSEKAPGYKGRAALKFF. CDR3 coding DNA: TGTGCCAGCAGTGAAAAGGCCCCGGGGTATAAAGGGAGGGCCGCGTTGAAGTTCTTC. This rearrangement joins TRBV6-4 to TRBJ2-1; 7 bases map to TRBD2. Unmatched junction bases numbered 28, after V lost 3 bases and J lost 14 bases. CDR1 and CDR2 (germline): MRHNA, SNTAGT. This CDR3 spans 19 amino acids.